One sample yielded the 14 T cell receptor beta chains listed below, sequenced in a study of blood T cell repertoires in COVID-19. Repertoires were generated with immunoSEQ multiplex PCR, while TCRdb's copy carries only in-frame clones and drops some. The top ten clones hold more than 15% of a sample with about 82,000 clones, about 82% of them seen once. Source material: peripheral blood. The receptors were gathered from a man at least 80 years old with active or convalescent COVID-19.

V gene TRBV7-8 combines with J gene TRBJ1-2; TRBD1 matches at 8 bases. The CDR3 is made up of 16 amino acids. Unmatched junction bases numbered 9, after V lost 6 bases and J lost 0 bases. CDR1 and CDR2 from the germline V gene are SGHVS and FQNEAQ. Here the CDR3 reads CASRKTGARANYGYTF. CDR3 DNA: TGTGCCAGCAGAAAGACAGGGGCACGAGCTAACTATGGCTACACCTTC.

This rearrangement joins TRBV5-1 to TRBJ1-1, with TRBD1 matching over 7 bases. CDR1 and CDR2 from the germline V gene are SGHRS and YFSETQ. The J segment lost 10 bases and the V segment lost 4 bases, leaving 10 bases of the junction unmatched. The CDR3 has 13 residues. The CDR3 loop is CASSPTGVGRAFF. CDR3 in DNA: TGCGCCAGCAGCCCCACAGGGGTAGGGCGAGCTTTCTTT.

This clone was picked up one time. V gene TRBV6-6 combines with J gene TRBJ2-6; D might be TRBD2 (7 bases). This CDR3 has 16 amino acids. V lost 7 bases to trimming and J lost 2 bases, with 15 bases between them. Germline assignment: CDR1 MNHNY and CDR2 SVGAGI (reference sequence). The CDR3 region has the DNA TGTGCCAGCAAGGGGGGGGTATCACCTGGGGCCAACGTCCTGACTTTC. This translates into CASKGGVSPGANVLTF.

Here the CDR3 DNA reads TGTGCCAGCAGTCCACGGACAGGGACGAGCGATTACTACACCTTC. Translating it yields CASSPRTGTSDYYTF. This sequence joins TRBV27 and TRBJ1-2; 8 bases match TRBD1. V was clipped by 5 bases and J by 10 bases; unmatched bases: 15. CDR1 MNHEY and CDR2 SMNVEV come from the germline V gene (reference sequence). This CDR3 region has 15 residues.

In this sample, this clone turned up once. The chain couples TRBV7-2 to TRBJ2-1, with TRBD2 matching over 7 bases. Looked up from germline, CDR1 is SGHTA and CDR2 is FQGNSA. The junction had 8 bases not matched to a gene; V was cut back by 5 bases and J by 10 bases. The CDR3 is 13 amino acids. CDR3 in DNA: TGTGCCAGCAGCAGAGGGCGGGGAGGGGAGCAGTTCTTC. Translation: CASSRGRGGEQFF.

The V and J genes are TRBV3-1 (or the pseudogene TRBV3-2) and TRBJ1-6; D perhaps matches TRBD1 (5 bases). Germline V lookup: CDR1 LGHDT, CDR2 YNNKEL (reference sequence). The CDR3 consists of 14 residues. The V end was cut by 3 bases, the J end by 10 bases, with 13 bases between. CDR3 protein: CASSQPGRGSPLHF. The CDR3 DNA reads as TGTGCCAGCAGCCAGCCCGGAAGGGGATCACCCCTCCACTTT.

This clone was seen just once. The rearrangement joins TRBV4-1 to TRBJ1-2; 8 bases are shared with TRBD1. With 4 bases clipped from V and 2 bases from J, the junction kept 6 bases outside the gene matches. This CDR3 contains 15 residues. CDR1 is MGHRA, CDR2 YSYEKL, per germline. This chain's CDR3 is CASSPGQGNNYGYTF. DNA of the CDR3: TGCGCCAGCAGCCCCGGACAGGGTAACAACTATGGCTACACCTTC.

The chain carries TRBV3-1 (or the pseudogene TRBV3-2) and TRBJ2-3; 13 bases are shared with TRBD2. CDR1 is LGHDT and CDR2 is YNNKEL in the germline V gene (reference sequence). The CDR3 consists of 16 residues. V lost 3 bases and J lost 2; bases outside the gene matches: 2. The CDR3 reads CASSHGTSGVTDTQYF. CDR3 coding DNA: TGTGCCAGCAGCCACGGGACTAGCGGGGTCACAGATACGCAGTATTTT.

This rearrangement joins TRBV25-1 to TRBJ2-7, with TRBD1 identical over 10 bases. The CDR3 runs to 13 residues. Germline V gene sequence: CDR1 MGHDK, CDR2 SYGVNS. V was clipped by 9 bases and J by 5 bases; unmatched bases: 7. Here the CDR3 reads CASMGQGIHEQYV. The CDR3 bases are TGTGCCAGTATGGGACAGGGGATCCACGAGCAGTACGTC.

The rearrangement uses TRBV5-1 and TRBJ2-5; a weak D match, TRBD2 (5 bases). CDR3 length: 14 amino acids. CDR1 SGHRS and CDR2 YFSETQ come from the germline V gene. V lost 2 bases, J lost 3 bases, and 11 bases lay in between. The CDR3 bases are TGCGCCAGCAGCTTCCCAAGCGGAAAAGAGACCCAGTACTTC. Its translation is CASSFPSGKETQYF.

The V and J genes are TRBV6-6 and TRBJ2-2, with 7 bases aligning to TRBD1. V lost 5 bases and J lost 4; bases outside the gene matches: 7. The germline gives CDR1 MNHNY, CDR2 SVGAGI (reference sequence). The CDR3 is 15 amino acids. CDR3 protein: CASSQSPGGTGELFF. The CDR3 DNA reads TGTGCCAGCAGTCAGTCGCCAGGGGGCACCGGGGAGCTGTTTTTT.

The chain joins TRBV5-1 to TRBJ2-3; the match to TRBD2 covers 8 bases. V dropped 4 bases and J dropped 7; count of bases not matched to a gene: 11. Germline-derived CDR1 and CDR2 are SGHRS and YFSETQ. The CDR3 contains 15 residues. DNA for the CDR3: TGCGCCAGCAGCACCGGGACTAGTGGGAGTTATACGCAGTATTTT. Protein sequence: CASSTGTSGSYTQYF.

The chain has TRBV7-8 and TRBJ1-1, with D uncertain. Germline assignment: CDR1 SGHVS and CDR2 FQNEAQ. Trimming stripped 5 bases from V and 0 bases from J, with 7 bases between. The CDR3 consists of 13 residues. As DNA, the CDR3 is TGTGCCAGCAGCCCTACCGTGAACACTGAAGCTTTCTTT. Translated, it gives CASSPTVNTEAFF.

This clone has just one count. This chain joins TRBV19 and TRBJ2-6, with TRBD1 identical over 10 bases. The CDR3 extends over 17 amino acids. CDR1 and CDR2 from the germline V gene are LNHDA and SQIVND (reference sequence). V shed 5 bases, J shed 2 bases, and the junction held 6 bases outside the gene matches. The CDR3 DNA reads as TGTGCCAGTAGTCCCGGGACAGGGGCCCCTGGGGCCAACGTCCTGACTTTC. Amino acid sequence: CASSPGTGAPGANVLTF. Filled out from reference TRBV19 and TRBJ2-6, the complete variable domain reads DGGITQSPKYLFRKEGQNVTLSCEQNLNHDAMYWYRQDPGQGLRLIYYSQIVNDFQKGDIAEGYSVSREKKESFPLTVTSAQKNPTAFYLCASSPGTGAPGANVLTFGAGSRLTVL.